Listed below are T cell receptor beta chains from one sample, sequenced in a study of CD8 T cells in ankylosing spondylitis. TCRdb re-called the 5' RACE reads with MiXCR, one entry per CDR3 protein. There are almost 400,000 distinct CDR3 sequences in the sample; about 20% occur only once, and about 17% lies in the top ten. Sequenced sample: blood, either unsorted or a sorted T cell fraction (not recorded which). The origin of the receptors is a male donor with ankylosing spondylitis. CDR3s include the opening cysteine and the closing phenylalanine or tryptophan. Each record gives: V gene, J gene, clone size, D gene, CDR3 DNA, CDR3 protein. A D gene is named only where the DNA matches it firmly. Size is stated for part of the rows, as once, few or many counts, or as a class when the clone is expanded.

TRBV19	TRBJ2-7	.	.	TGTGCCAGTAGTCGGGGACACCGATACGAGCAGTACTTC	CASSRGHRYEQYF
TRBV28	TRBJ2-1	.	TRBD2	TGTGCCGCTCTTAAGGGTAGCGGGACCTACAATGAGCAGTTCTTC	CAALKGSGTYNEQFF
TRBV7-9	TRBJ2-5	.	.	TGTGCCAGCAAGATAGCGTACCAAGAGACCCAGTACTTC	CASKIAYQETQYF
TRBV7-9	TRBJ2-7	.	.	TGTGCCAGCAGCCGTGGCAAGTCCTCCTACGAGCAGTACTTC	CASSRGKSSYEQYF
TRBV13	TRBJ1-5	few	TRBD1	TGTGCCAGCAGCTTCGGGACAGGGGGAAATAGCAATCAGCCCCAGCATTTT	CASSFGTGGNSNQPQHF
TRBV6-1	TRBJ2-1	few	.	TGTGCCAGCAGTATCCTAGCGACCTCCTACAATGAGCAGTTCTTC	CASSILATSYNEQFF
TRBV5-1	TRBJ2-6	.	.	TGCGCCAGCAGCTTCTTAGGGACAGGGGCCAACGTCCTGACTTTC	CASSFLGTGANVLTF
TRBV7-2	TRBJ2-7	.	.	TGTGCCAGCAGCTTAGACGGGAGAGTAGTAGAGCAGTACTTC	CASSLDGRVVEQYF
TRBV20-1	TRBJ2-1	.	TRBD2	TGCAGTGCTAGAGAGGGGGGGGGCTCCTACAATGAGCAGTTCTTC	CSAREGGGSYNEQFF
TRBV3-1	TRBJ2-1	.	.	TGTGCCAGCAGCCATGGGGACACCCTAGGGCAGTTCTTC	CASSHGDTLGQFF
TRBV15	TRBJ2-3	many	.	TGTGCCACCAGCAGAGGGGGAAGCACAGATACGCAGTATTTT	CATSRGGSTDTQYF
TRBV9	TRBJ2-2	.	.	TGTGCCAGCAGCGTACAACAGGTCACCGGGGAGCTGTTTTTT	CASSVQQVTGELFF
TRBV6-1	TRBJ1-1	few	.	TGTGCCAGCAGTCTAACAGCTAAGAACACTGAAGCTTTCTTT	CASSLTAKNTEAFF
TRBV7-2	TRBJ2-3	few	.	TGTGCCAGCAGCGATAGAACAGATACGCAGTATTTT	CASSDRTDTQYF
TRBV6-1	TRBJ2-2	few	.	TGTGCCAGCAGTCAAGAGGGAGAACACCGGAGGGAGCTGTTTTTT	CASSQEGEHRRELFF
TRBV12-3/TRBV12-4	TRBJ2-3	.	.	TGTGCCAGCAGTTTATCGGATGTGAGTAACACAGATACGCAGTATTTT	CASSLSDVSNTDTQYF
TRBV24-1	TRBJ2-3	.	TRBD2	TGTGCCACCAGTTTGGGCGGGAGCGGGAGGGCCAGGGATACGCAGTATTTT	CATSLGGSGRARDTQYF
TRBV20-1	TRBJ2-3	few	TRBD2	TGCAGTGCAAGCGGGAGGGCCGGGTTTAGGTACACAGATACGCAGTATTTT	CSASGRAGFRYTDTQYF
TRBV18	TRBJ2-3	.	TRBD1	TGTGCCAGCCACTTGGCAGGGGGTCGAGATACGCAGTATTTT	CASHLAGGRDTQYF
TRBV15	TRBJ2-7	few	TRBD2	TGTGCCACCAGCAGAGATGACCCTAGCGGAACTTACGAGCAGTACTTC	CATSRDDPSGTYEQYF
TRBV7-9	TRBJ2-1	few	TRBD1	TGTGCCAGCAGCTCGACAGGGGGTTTCGAGCAGTTCTTC	CASSSTGGFEQFF
TRBV7-8	TRBJ1-6	once	TRBD1	TGTGCCAGCAGCTTCGCGGGACAGGGAGTTTCACCCCTCCACTTT	CASSFAGQGVSPLHF
TRBV24-1	TRBJ2-1	few	TRBD1	TGTGCCACCAGTGACCCCCGACAGGGGGCGAGTAATGAGCAGTTCTTC	CATSDPRQGASNEQFF
TRBV12-3/TRBV12-4	TRBJ2-2	.	TRBD2	TGTGCCAGCAGTTTCATAGCGGGGTCGAACACCGGGGAGCTGTTTTTT	CASSFIAGSNTGELFF
TRBV7-6	TRBJ1-1	.	.	TGTGCCAGCAGCCCCTACTCTCGGACACTCATGAACACTGAAGCTTTCTTT	CASSPYSRTLMNTEAFF
TRBV5-6	TRBJ2-3	few	TRBD2	TGTGCCAGCAGCGGACTAGCGTTTGGAGATACGCAGTATTTT	CASSGLAFGDTQYF
TRBV12-3/TRBV12-4	TRBJ1-3	.	.	TGTGCCAGCAGTTTTTCCAGACACTCTGGAAACACCATATATTTT	CASSFSRHSGNTIYF
TRBV7-2	TRBJ2-3	few	.	TGTGCCAGCAGCTTAGCAAGAGCCGGTCGGAATACGCAGTATTTT	CASSLARAGRNTQYF
TRBV7-2	TRBJ2-5	.	TRBD2	TGTGCCAGCAGCTTAGCGGCGGGACTATGGGAGACCCAGTACTTC	CASSLAAGLWETQYF
TRBV24-1	TRBJ2-1	.	.	TGTGCCACCAGCGAGGGAGGGGGGTACAATGAGCAGTTCTTC	CATSEGGGYNEQFF
TRBV2	TRBJ2-1	.	.	TGTGCCAGCATCTCTATCTCTTACTACAATGAGCAGTTCTTC	CASISISYYNEQFF
TRBV5-1	TRBJ2-1	few	.	TGCGCCAGCAGCTTGGAAATTGGGTTTGACAGTTACAATGAGCAGTTCTTC	CASSLEIGFDSYNEQFF
TRBV20-1	TRBJ2-7	.	.	TGCAGTGCTAGAGCACCCGGGCCCTACGACTACGAGCAGTACTTC	CSARAPGPYDYEQYF
TRBV5-1	TRBJ2-3	.	.	TGCGCCAGCAGCTTCTCTAGCACAGATACGCAGTATTTT	CASSFSSTDTQYF
TRBV11-1	TRBJ2-1	.	.	TGTGCCAGCAGCTTTGACCGGGACTTGCAGTTCTTC	CASSFDRDLQFF
TRBV5-1	TRBJ1-2	few	TRBD1	TGCGCCAGTGGAACACAGGGGGCCAACTATGGCTACACCTTC	CASGTQGANYGYTF
TRBV9	TRBJ1-2	few	.	TGTGCCAGCAGCGGGGGTCTAAATACTAACTATGGCTACACCTTC	CASSGGLNTNYGYTF
TRBV12-3/TRBV12-4	TRBJ1-6	.	.	TGTGCCAGCAGTTTAAGAAGGGGTTGGGGCCAGAATTCCCACCTCCGTACTTATAATTCACCCCTCCACTTT	CASSLRRGWGQNSHLRTYNSPLHF
TRBV6-2/TRBV6-3	TRBJ1-1	few	.	TGTGCCAGCAGTCCAAAGTGGGGGGAGGAAGCTTTCTTT	CASSPKWGEEAFF
TRBV7-2	TRBJ2-7	.	TRBD2	TGTGCCAGCAGTCCCCACCAGGGACTACACGTAGTGAACGAGCAGTACTTC	CASSPHQGLHVVNEQYF
TRBV11-2	TRBJ2-4	few	.	TGTGCCAGCAGCTCAGACCTAGTACTAGCCAAAAACATTCAGTACTTC	CASSSDLVLAKNIQYF
TRBV5-1	TRBJ2-2	many	.	TGCGCCAGCAGCTTGGCTGCGTCGAACACCGGGGAGCTGTTTTTT	CASSLAASNTGELFF
TRBV5-1	TRBJ1-2	few	TRBD1	TGCGCCAGCAGCTTGGCCGGGACAGGCTATGGCTACACCTTC	CASSLAGTGYGYTF
TRBV20-1	TRBJ2-2	.	.	TGCAGTGCTAGAAGGGTTCAGGGGTACCCGAACACCGGGGAGCTGTTTTTT	CSARRVQGYPNTGELFF
TRBV28	TRBJ1-5	.	TRBD1	TGTGCCAGCAAGGGGACAGGGCAGTTTCAGCCCCAGCATTTT	CASKGTGQFQPQHF
TRBV7-9	TRBJ2-3	few	TRBD1	TGTGCCAGCAGCTTACAGGGGGCAAGCGCAGATACGCAGTATTTT	CASSLQGASADTQYF
TRBV29-1	TRBJ2-1	few	TRBD2	TGCAGCGTTGAGGGTGGGACTAGAGGTCGGAATGAGCAGTTCTTC	CSVEGGTRGRNEQFF
TRBV20-1	TRBJ2-7	few	TRBD1	TGCAGTGCTGAGGACAGGGACTACGAGCAGTACTTC	CSAEDRDYEQYF
TRBV7-2	TRBJ2-1	few	TRBD2	TGTGCCAGCAGCTTAGGTTCTAGCGGGCTCTCCTACAATGAGCAGTTCTTC	CASSLGSSGLSYNEQFF
TRBV18	TRBJ2-4	few	TRBD1	TGTGCCAGCTCCTCGACAGGGATAAAAAACATTCAGTACTTC	CASSSTGIKNIQYF
TRBV28	TRBJ1-5	.	.	TGTGCCAGCAGTTTATATGGGGGGTTTTTCAATCAGCCCCAGCATTTT	CASSLYGGFFNQPQHF
TRBV11-2	TRBJ1-1	.	.	TGTGCCAGCAGAAACAGGCCGCCGGGCACTGAAGCTTTCTTT	CASRNRPPGTEAFF
TRBV7-8	TRBJ2-6	once	.	TGTGCCAGCAGCCCTTGGGTCTCTGGGGCCAACGTCCTGACTTTC	CASSPWVSGANVLTF
TRBV11-2	TRBJ2-1	few	.	TGTGCCAGCAGCCCCACACGGCAGGGTGAGCAGTTCTTC	CASSPTRQGEQFF